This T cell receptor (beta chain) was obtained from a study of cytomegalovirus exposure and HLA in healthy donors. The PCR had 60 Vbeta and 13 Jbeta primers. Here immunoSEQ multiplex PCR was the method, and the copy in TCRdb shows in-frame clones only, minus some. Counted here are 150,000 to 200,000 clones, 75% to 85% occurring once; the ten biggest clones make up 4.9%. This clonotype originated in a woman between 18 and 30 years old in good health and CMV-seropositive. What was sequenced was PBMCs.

The CDR3, as DNA: TGTGCCAGCAGTTCATTGGGGACAGGGGGCTACAATGAGCAGTTCTTC. Protein product: CASSSLGTGGYNEQFF. The chain recombines TRBV6-5 with TRBJ2-1, with 11 bases fitting TRBD1. This CDR3 contains 16 residues. J lost 3 bases, V lost 4 bases, and 5 bases had no gene match. Germline CDR1 reads MNHEY; CDR2 reads SVGAGI.